Listed here are 19 T cell receptor beta chains from one sample, sequenced in a study of blood T cells in healthy people across ages. The authors ran a second PCR of about 7 to 11 cycles using a sample-barcoded 5' primer and a J-beta primer mix. TCRdb ran MiXCR on the 5' RACE reads and lists one entry per CDR3 protein. The sample shows 1.5 million to 2 million distinct CDR3 sequences, approximately 50% of them seen only once. Sequencing was performed on blood. These receptors were taken from a woman between 40 and 50 years old in good health.

The V gene is TRBV28, the J gene TRBJ2-3, with D perhaps TRBD2 (6 bases). Between the trimmed V and J ends, which lost 2 bases and 4 bases, there was a span of 16 bases. CDR1 is MDHEN, CDR2 SYDVKM, per germline. This CDR3 region has 16 residues. The CDR3 is CASSLPGLTSPDTQYF. The CDR3 DNA reads TGTGCCAGCAGTTTACCGGGACTGACGTCCCCAGATACGCAGTATTTT.

V gene TRBV6-2 or TRBV6-3 combines with J gene TRBJ2-7; possibly TRBD2 for D (5 bases). V was cut by 8 bases and J by 5 bases, with 13 bases left in between. The V gene's germline CDR1 is MNHEY and CDR2 SVGEGT. The CDR3 is 12 amino acids. This chain's CDR3 is CASGYEGNEQYF. The CDR3, as DNA: TGTGCCAGCGGCTACGAGGGAAACGAGCAGTACTTC.

This clonotype has only a few counts. The chain carries TRBV10-3 and TRBJ2-1; D gene ambiguous. Germline V gives CDR1 ENHRY, CDR2 SYGVKD. V was trimmed by 2 bases and J by 1 base, leaving 12 bases between them. This CDR3 is built from 16 residues. CDR3 sequence: CAISEAPLESYNEQFF. The CDR3 DNA sequence: TGTGCCATCAGTGAGGCCCCCTTGGAATCCTACAATGAGCAGTTCTTC.

The CDR3: CASSPGTRDVETQYF. CDR3 DNA sequence: TGTGCCAGCAGCCCCGGGACAAGGGATGTGGAGACCCAGTACTTC. The chain employs TRBV11-2 and TRBJ2-5; D is perhaps TRBD1 (6 bases). Germline V gene data show CDR1 as SGHAT and CDR2 as FQNNGV. V lost 5 bases, J lost 5 bases, and 18 bases lay in between. There are 15 residues in the CDR3.

This clonotype was found a few times. The chain has TRBV11-3 and TRBJ2-7, with 7 positions matching TRBD1. Germline V gene sequence: CDR1 SGHNT, CDR2 YENEEA. This CDR3 region has 15 residues. V trimming: 3 bases; J trimming: 0 bases; junction bases outside the gene matches: 5. Here the CDR3 DNA reads TGTGCCAGCAGCTTTACAGGGGACCCCTCCTACGAGCAGTACTTC. This encodes CASSFTGDPSYEQYF.

The gene calls are TRBV7-6 and TRBJ2-5; TRBD2 matches at 11 bases. The CDR3 is made up of 18 amino acids. With V trimmed by 5 bases and J by 1 base, 12 bases remained unmatched. CDR1 is SGHVS, CDR2 FNYEAQ, per germline. CDR3 nucleotides: TGTGCCAGCAGCCCCGTGGTGGGTACTAGCGGGGGCCAAGAGACCCAGTACTTC. Its protein is CASSPVVGTSGGQETQYF.

The chain is built from TRBV27 and TRBJ2-7, with 9 bases lining up with TRBD1. After removal of 4 bases from V and 2 bases from J, the junction contained 6 bases not matched to a gene. This CDR3 has 15 residues. CDR1 and CDR2 from the germline V gene are MNHEY and SMNVEV (reference sequence). CDR3 coding DNA: TGTGCCAGCAGTTGGGGACAGGGTATTCCCTACGAGCAGTACTTC. Protein: CASSWGQGIPYEQYF.

This clonotype has just a few counts. The V call is TRBV29-1, the J call TRBJ2-7, with 11 bases fitting TRBD1. CDR1 and CDR2 from the germline V gene are SQVTM and ANQGSEA. Trimming at V came to 4 bases and at J to 3 bases, leaving 5 bases not matched to a gene. This CDR3 spans 14 amino acids. The chain's CDR3 is CSVAKGQGVYEQYF. DNA of the CDR3: TGCAGCGTTGCAAAGGGACAGGGGGTCTACGAGCAGTACTTC.

The chain links TRBV10-3 to TRBJ2-1, with TRBD2 matching over 13 bases. Trimming took 5 bases from V and 7 from J; bases not matched to a gene: 8. Germline V gene data show CDR1 as ENHRY and CDR2 as SYGVKD. The CDR3 is made up of 16 amino acids. CDR3 coding DNA: TGTGCCATCAGTCCCACTAGCGGGGGGGCAAGGAATGAGCAGTTCTTC. Protein sequence: CAISPTSGGARNEQFF.

The gene calls are TRBV18 and TRBJ1-5, with D tentatively TRBD1 (6 bases). V was shortened by 1 base and J by 5 bases, with 12 bases between the two germline ends. Germline CDR1 KGHSH, CDR2 LQKENI. This CDR3 has 15 residues. The CDR3 loop reads CASSPLQGRDQPQHF. The DNA for the CDR3 is TGTGCCAGCTCACCACTGCAGGGGAGGGATCAGCCCCAGCATTTT. Combining the CDR3 with reference TRBV18 and TRBJ1-5 gives the whole variable domain NAGVMQNPRHLVRRRGQEARLRCSPMKGHSHVYWYRQLPEEGLKFMVYLQKENIIDESGMPKERFSAEFPKEGPSILRIQQVVRGDSAAYFCASSPLQGRDQPQHFGDGTRLSIL.

This sequence joins TRBV20-1 and TRBJ2-3; TRBD1 agrees at 8 bases. The V segment lost 6 bases and the J segment 4 bases; nucleotides outside the gene matches: 9. Germline values: CDR1 DFQATT, CDR2 SNEGSKA (reference sequence). The CDR3 consists of 14 residues. CDR3 DNA: TGCAGTGCACCCGGGACAGGTACTCCAGATACGCAGTATTTT. Protein sequence: CSAPGTGTPDTQYF.

This clonotype was observed a handful of times. Its ends do not fully match the called genes, so a read error is possible. CDR3 nucleotide sequence: TGCAGTGCTCGAGACAGGGCAACGCAGACCTACACCTTC. As protein: CSARDRATQTYTF. J is TRBJ1-2 and V is TRBV20-1; 7 nucleotides line up with TRBD1. This CDR3 contains 13 residues. Germline V gene lookup returns CDR1 DFQATT and CDR2 SNEGSKA (reference sequence).

V and J are TRBV4-3 and TRBJ1-2; D not certain. V shed 0 bases and J shed 7 bases, with 15 bases lying between them. The CDR3 consists of 15 residues. The germline V gene has CDR1 LGHNA and CDR2 YSLEER. The CDR3 DNA follows: TGCGCCAGCAGCCAAGATCTGTCGGGCGGTGGTGGCTACACCTTC. Protein: CASSQDLSGGGGYTF.

In its sample, this clonotype was seen a few times. This rearrangement joins TRBV29-1 to TRBJ2-1; TRBD2 matches at 8 bases. Germline CDR1 SQVTM, CDR2 ANQGSEA. The CDR3 length is 13 residues. The V gene end was trimmed by 6 bases and the J gene end by 12 bases; junction bases not matched to a gene: 13. In DNA form, the CDR3 reads TGCAGCGTAGGACAGATAGCGGGGTTTGCGCAGTTCTTC. It encodes CSVGQIAGFAQFF.

This rearrangement joins TRBV27 to TRBJ2-3; D not resolved. The CDR3 totals 15 residues. Trimming left V 1 base short and J 0 bases short, with 8 bases between. Germline V gene data show CDR1 as MNHEY and CDR2 as SMNVEV (reference sequence). The CDR3 here is CASSLFRGSTDTQYF. As DNA, the CDR3 is TGTGCCAGCAGTTTATTTCGAGGAAGCACAGATACGCAGTATTTT.

The gene calls are TRBV5-8 and TRBJ2-5, with D maybe TRBD2 (6 bases). This CDR3 is built from 14 residues. The V gene's germline CDR1 is SGHTS and CDR2 YDEGEE. Trimming took off 6 bases at V and 5 bases at J, with 17 bases between the two ends. The CDR3 nucleotides read TGTGCCAGCACTGTACGGCGGGGTGAGGAGACCCAGTACTTC. Its protein is CASTVRRGEETQYF.

The V gene is TRBV6-6, the J gene TRBJ2-7; no clear D gene. The V gene's germline CDR1 is MNHNY and CDR2 SVGAGI (reference sequence). The CDR3 spans 12 residues. Trimming cost V 6 bases and J 7 bases, with 13 bases left between them. The CDR3 region has the DNA TGTGCCAGCAGCCTGACGGCGTTGGAGCAGTACTTC. Encoded protein: CASSLTALEQYF.

The V gene is TRBV12-5, the J gene TRBJ2-7; no clear D gene. The J call may be faulty, since TRBJ2-5 better matches the DNA end. Per germline, CDR1 LGHNT and CDR2 FRNRAP. The CDR3 spans 10 residues. This CDR3 reads CASGLGTQYF. CDR3 sequence (DNA): TGTGCTAGTGGTTTGGGGACCCAGTACTTC.

There are a few counts of this clonotype. The chain combines TRBV20-1 with TRBJ2-5; TRBD1 matches at 8 bases. CDR1 is DFQATT, CDR2 SNEGSKA, per germline (reference sequence). V lost 3 bases to trimming and J lost 7 bases; unmatched junction nucleotides: 13. The CDR3 contains 15 residues. CDR3 coding DNA: TGCAGTGCTAGGGCCACGACAGGGGTTAGAGCGACCCAGTACTTC. It encodes CSARATTGVRATQYF.